Described below is a single TCR beta chain sequence and its context. Its antigen remains unknown. These data come from a study of response to subunit inactivated influenza vaccine. Regarding the study as a whole: The study's authors posited that every seasonal influenza vaccination enlists few new T cells.

TCRdb fed the RT-PCR reads into MiXCR, producing one record per CDR3 protein. The table includes 450,000 to 500,000 distinct CDR3 sequences, roughly 9.7% detected once. The material was PBMCs from blood, obtained roughly 46 days after vaccination. The source is a man aged 50 or older who received an inactivated influenza vaccine.

This CDR3 is CATSRGGDTDTQYF. As DNA, the CDR3 is TGTGCCACCAGCAGAGGGGGGGATACAGATACGCAGTATTTT. The rearrangement joins TRBV15 to TRBJ2-3; the D gene is possibly TRBD2 (6 bases). Trimming removed 1 base at V and 3 bases at J, with 8 bases between. Germline CDR1 LNHNV, CDR2 YYDKDF (reference sequence). The CDR3 length is 14 residues. The full variable domain, its missing parts supplied by reference TRBV15 and TRBJ2-3, is DAMVIQNPRYQVTQFGKPVTLSCSQTLNHNVMYWYQQKSSQAPKLLFHYYDKDFNNEADTPDNFQSRRPNTSFCFLDIRSPGLGDTAMYLCATSRGGDTDTQYFGPGTRLTVL.